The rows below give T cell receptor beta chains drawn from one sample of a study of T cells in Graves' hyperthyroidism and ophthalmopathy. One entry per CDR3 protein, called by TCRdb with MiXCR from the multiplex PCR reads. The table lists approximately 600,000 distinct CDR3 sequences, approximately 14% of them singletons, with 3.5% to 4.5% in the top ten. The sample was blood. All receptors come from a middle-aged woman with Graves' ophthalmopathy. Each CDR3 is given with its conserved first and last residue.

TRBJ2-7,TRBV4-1,CASSQQTSGRDEQYF
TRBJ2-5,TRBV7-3,CASSFSGRDPRETQYF
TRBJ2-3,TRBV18,CASSPGASTDTQYF
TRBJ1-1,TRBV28,CASSPGGGNTEAFF
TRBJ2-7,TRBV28,CASSLEDYEQYF
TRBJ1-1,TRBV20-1,CSAIKGAGGEAFF
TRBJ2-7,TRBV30,CAWSTGDSGEQYF
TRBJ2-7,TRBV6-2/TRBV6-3,CARDVGRPFYEQYF
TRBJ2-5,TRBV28,CASTTGGFETQYF
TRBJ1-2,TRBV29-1,CSVSTETLYTF
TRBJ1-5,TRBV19,CASSRGQGERQPQHF
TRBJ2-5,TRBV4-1,CASSQEIGNRGTQYF
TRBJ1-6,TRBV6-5,CASSRQDPSSYNSPLHF
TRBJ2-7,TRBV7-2,CASSLQGQREQYF
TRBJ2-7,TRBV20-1,CSANKQGPEQYF
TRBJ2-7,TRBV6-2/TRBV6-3,CASSSLDRTLVVSYEQYF
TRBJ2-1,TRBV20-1,CSAQASSGRGDEQFF
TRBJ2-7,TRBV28,CASSKDRGYSREQYF
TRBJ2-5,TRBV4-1,CASSQRRQETQYF
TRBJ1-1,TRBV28,CASSFKGGTEAFF
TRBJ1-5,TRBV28,CASRRLLQPQHF
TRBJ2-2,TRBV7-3,CASSIAGGPGTGELFF
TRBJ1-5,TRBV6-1,CASSEAYRGGQPQHF
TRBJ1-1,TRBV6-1,CASSPTGGRTEAFF
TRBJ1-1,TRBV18,CASSAMGFPNTEAFF
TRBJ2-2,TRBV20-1,CSAARLAAGELFF
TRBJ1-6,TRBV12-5,CASGLIQGPTTSSYNSPLHF
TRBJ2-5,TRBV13,CASAGNRGNSETQYF
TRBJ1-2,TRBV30,CAWSTGANYGYTF
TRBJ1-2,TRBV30,CAWRSDAVDGYTF
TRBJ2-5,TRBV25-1,CASSEYGSSQETQYF
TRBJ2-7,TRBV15,CATSRGGQLYEQYF
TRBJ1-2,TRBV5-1,CASSLDDSVNYGYTF
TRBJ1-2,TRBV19,CASSAHYGYTF
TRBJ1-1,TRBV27,CASSPSQFTEAFF
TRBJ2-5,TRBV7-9,CASSLRQGVTQYF
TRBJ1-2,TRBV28,CASSLSTNYGYTF
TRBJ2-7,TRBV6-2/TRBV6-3,CASRRDWGDEQYF
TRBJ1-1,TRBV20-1,CSASQSGRMNTEAFF
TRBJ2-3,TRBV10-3,CAARREGADTQYF
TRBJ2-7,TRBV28,CASSLQGDDSYEQYF
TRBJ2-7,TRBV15,CATSRGTSGSYEQYF
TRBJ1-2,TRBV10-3,CAISDLQGEGYGYTF
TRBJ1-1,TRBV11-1,CASSFTPGTANTEAFF
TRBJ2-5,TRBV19,CASSIEEQETQYF
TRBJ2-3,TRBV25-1,CASSELLGGTDTQYF
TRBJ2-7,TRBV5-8,CASSLPRSGRAYEQYF
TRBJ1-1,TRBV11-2,CASRMHRGNTNTEAFF
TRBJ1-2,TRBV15,CATSRFSDYGYTF
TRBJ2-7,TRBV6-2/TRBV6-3,CASREGQGFGEQYF
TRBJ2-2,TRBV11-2,CASSFRRGTAGLNTGELFF
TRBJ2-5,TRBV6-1,CASSVSQGVETQYF
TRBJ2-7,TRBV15,CATSRDGGRDFGYEQYF
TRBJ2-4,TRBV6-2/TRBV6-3,CASSYSIRLAGPIGDKNIQYF
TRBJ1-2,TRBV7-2,CASSLTGGIGYTF
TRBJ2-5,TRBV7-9,CASSETIAGESSETQYF
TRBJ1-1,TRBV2,CASSRNLNTEAFF
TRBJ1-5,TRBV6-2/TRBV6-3,CATTGGGYNQPQHF